These T cell receptor beta chains were read from a single sample in a study of blood T cell repertoires in COVID-19. TCRdb keeps only in-frame clones here, not all; method: immunoSEQ multiplex PCR. The table lists about 340,000 clones, about nine tenths of them singletons. The sample comprised peripheral blood. Receptors originate from a woman aged 70-85 years with COVID-19, enrolled during active disease. The CDR3 runs from the conserved cysteine through the conserved F or W. The D gene is left open where the match is weak. The size of a clone is reported for some rows only, either as once, few or many, or as a class for expanded clones.

j_call,v_call,d_call,clone_size,cdr3_nt,cdr3_aa
TRBJ2-4,TRBV7-9,TRBD1,NA,TGTGCCAGCAGCTTGAGGACTTACGACAGGGGTGGAAACATTCAGTACTTC,CASSLRTYDRGGNIQYF
TRBJ1-2,TRBV2,TRBD1,NA,TGTGCCAGCACCCCAAGGGAGACAGGGAACTATGGCTACACCTTC,CASTPRETGNYGYTF
TRBJ2-7,TRBV29-1,NA,NA,TGCAGCGTTGAAGGGGGCGCTTTCTACGAGCAGTACTTC,CSVEGGAFYEQYF
TRBJ2-7,TRBV2,NA,once,TGTGCCAGCAGTGAATACACGTCCTACGAGCAGTACTTC,CASSEYTSYEQYF
TRBJ2-1,TRBV24-1,TRBD1,NA,TGTGCCACCAGTGATGCGAGTGGGACAGACAATGAGCAGTTCTTC,CATSDASGTDNEQFF
TRBJ2-5,TRBV7-9,NA,NA,TGTGCCAGCAGCTTAGTTCCTAGCACGGAGACCCAGTACTTC,CASSLVPSTETQYF
TRBJ2-2,TRBV7-8,TRBD2,once,TGTGCCAGCAGGGGACTAGCGGGGGGAACCGGGGAGCTGTTTTTT,CASRGLAGGTGELFF
TRBJ1-2,TRBV9,NA,NA,TGTGCCAGCAGCATTCGAGATTACTATGGCTACACCTTC,CASSIRDYYGYTF
TRBJ1-2,TRBV2,NA,NA,TGTGCCAGCAGTGAAGCACTGGGTGGCGGAGGCTACACCTTC,CASSEALGGGGYTF
TRBJ1-1,TRBV10-3,NA,NA,TGTGCCATCAGTGACAGTTTAAACACTGAAGCTTTCTTT,CAISDSLNTEAFF
TRBJ2-3,TRBV7-3,NA,NA,TGTGCCAGCAGCTTAAGTTCGGATACGCAGTATTTT,CASSLSSDTQYF
TRBJ1-6,TRBV2,NA,NA,TGTGCCAGCAGTGAAGCGGGGAGGGGATATAATTCACCCCTCCACTTT,CASSEAGRGYNSPLHF
TRBJ1-1,TRBV18,NA,NA,TGTGCCAGCTCACCTGAACGGGCAGGGTCCAACACTGAAGCTTTCTTT,CASSPERAGSNTEAFF
TRBJ2-1,TRBV7-2,TRBD2,NA,TGTGCCAGCAGCGCAGCGGGACTCCTAGGGGATGAGCAGTTCTTC,CASSAAGLLGDEQFF
TRBJ1-5,TRBV24-1,TRBD1,once,TGTGCCACCAGTGACTCGCGGACAGGCGCAAGCAATCAGCCCCAGCATTTT,CATSDSRTGASNQPQHF
TRBJ1-1,TRBV7-9,NA,once,TGTGCCAGCACCCTGGGGACGGGAGAGACTGAAGCTTTCTTT,CASTLGTGETEAFF
TRBJ2-2,TRBV19,TRBD2,NA,TGTGCTTCAACGGTGAAGCGGGGCAACACCGGGGAGCTGTTTTTT,CASTVKRGNTGELFF
TRBJ2-3,TRBV10-1,TRBD1,NA,TGCGCCAGCAGTGAGTGGGGACAGGCCAAAGATACGCAGTATTTT,CASSEWGQAKDTQYF
TRBJ2-3,TRBV5-1,TRBD2,NA,TGCGCCAGCAGCGTTAGCGGGGGGGCGGAAGATACGCAGTATTTT,CASSVSGGAEDTQYF
TRBJ2-7,TRBV10-3,TRBD1,NA,TGTGCCATCAGTGCCTCGGACAGGGTTTCCCACGAGCAGTACTTC,CAISASDRVSHEQYF
TRBJ1-2,TRBV28,NA,NA,TGTGCCAGCAGTTTAGGGCAGGGGTATGGCTACACCTTC,CASSLGQGYGYTF
TRBJ2-3,TRBV4-1,TRBD2,NA,TGCGCCAGCAGCCAATACGGATTCCCGGGACTAGCGACGGATACGCAGTATTTT,CASSQYGFPGLATDTQYF
TRBJ2-3,TRBV28,TRBD1,NA,TGTGCCAGCAGTTTAGGGACAGGGAACTTGGATACGCAGTATTTT,CASSLGTGNLDTQYF
TRBJ1-3,TRBV2,NA,NA,TGTGCCAGCAGCTGGACAGCCTCTGGAAACACCATATATTTT,CASSWTASGNTIYF
TRBJ2-3,TRBV24-1,NA,NA,TGTGCCACCAGTCTAGACTCCACCGCAGATACGCAGTATTTT,CATSLDSTADTQYF
TRBJ2-7,TRBV5-1,NA,once,TGCGCCAGCAGCTTGGCCCCGGGAGAGGCCTACGAGCAGTACTTC,CASSLAPGEAYEQYF
TRBJ2-7,TRBV7-9,TRBD1,NA,TGTGCCAGCAGCTTTACAGGGGACTCCTACGAGCAGTACTTC,CASSFTGDSYEQYF
TRBJ1-2,TRBV4-1,NA,few,TGCGCCAGCAGCCAGCCTGGACAGCCCGACTATGGCTACACCTTC,CASSQPGQPDYGYTF
TRBJ2-7,TRBV19,NA,NA,TGTGCCAGTAGTATCTCGGGCGGGGAGTACGAGCAGTACTTC,CASSISGGEYEQYF
TRBJ1-2,TRBV29-1,NA,once,TGCAGCGGGAGAGGAGTGGGGAGCGGCTACACCTTC,CSGRGVGSGYTF
TRBJ1-6,TRBV9,TRBD1,NA,TGTGCCAGCACCCCTACGGGGACAGGCAATTCACCCCTCCACTTT,CASTPTGTGNSPLHF
TRBJ1-2,TRBV4-1,NA,NA,TGCGCCAGCAGCCAACCCCTTACAGGGTCCAACTATGGCTACACCTTC,CASSQPLTGSNYGYTF
TRBJ2-6,TRBV24-1,NA,NA,TGTGCCACCAGTGCGAGGACAGCTCTGTCCCCGTCTGGGGCCAACGTCCTGACTTTC,CATSARTALSPSGANVLTF
TRBJ2-7,TRBV5-6,TRBD2,NA,TGTGCCAGCAGCTTGAAAGGGGCGGGGGACCCTTACGAGCAGTACTTC,CASSLKGAGDPYEQYF
TRBJ2-2,TRBV2,NA,once,TGTGCCAGCATGGAGGCGGGGAATATCGGGGAGCTGTTTTTT,CASMEAGNIGELFF
TRBJ1-1,TRBV30,NA,NA,TGTGCCTGGCTCAATGGCAGGGGGAACACTGAAGCTTTCTTT,CAWLNGRGNTEAFF
TRBJ1-1,TRBV12-3/TRBV12-4,NA,NA,TGTGCCAGCAGTTTAGCCGAGGGGGAGGGAGCTTTCTTT,CASSLAEGEGAFF
TRBJ1-5,TRBV3-1/TRBV3-2,NA,once,TGTGCCAGCAGCCAAGATACCGGGAATCAGCCCCAGCATTTT,CASSQDTGNQPQHF
TRBJ1-4,TRBV5-1,NA,once,TGCGCCAGCAGCTTGGGACGGAGCAATGAAAAACTGTTTTTT,CASSLGRSNEKLFF
TRBJ2-7,TRBV7-2,NA,few,TGTGCCAGCAGCGGACGCTGGGGCAACGAGCAGTACTTC,CASSGRWGNEQYF
TRBJ1-1,TRBV28,NA,once,TGTGCCAGCAGTCGTTTGCAGGGGAAGAACACTGAAGCTTTCTTT,CASSRLQGKNTEAFF
TRBJ2-1,TRBV7-6,TRBD2,NA,TGTGCCAGCAGCTTAGCGCGACTAGCGGTGACCTACAATGAGCAGTTCTTC,CASSLARLAVTYNEQFF
TRBJ2-3,TRBV4-2,NA,once,TGTGCCAGCAGCCAAGAAGAGGCCGCCGCCACAGATACGCAGTATTTT,CASSQEEAAATDTQYF
TRBJ1-4,TRBV28,NA,NA,TGTGCCAGCAGGGGGGCTCTAACTGAAAAACTGTTTTTT,CASRGALTEKLFF
TRBJ1-1,TRBV6-6,NA,NA,TGTGCCAGCAGTTACCAGGACACTAAGGCAAACACTGAAGCTTTCTTT,CASSYQDTKANTEAFF